This T cell receptor beta chain came from a study of blood T cell repertoires in COVID-19 (TCRdb year 2020). A note on the overall study: Collaborator samples came from the United States, Italy and Spain and covered acute and convalescent phases of COVID-19. A freely available public database, intended as a resource for researchers studying the immune response to SARS-CoV-2, is where the repertoires were released. The prospective study material was composed of cDNA or gDNA derived from T cells, B-cell-depleted T cells, or PBMCs. The sample metadata nearly always contained a de-identified subject ID, COVID-19 status, age in years and sex. Where available, HLA class I and class II types were taken from metadata supplied by the sample provider and were not determined by assay-based typing. The samples were drawn from two sources: the first 160 participants of the ongoing ImmuneRACE study, and 1,000 to 1,500 subjects contributed by 6 global collaborators. Deeply sampled blood TCRbeta repertoires from subjects exposed to, actively infected with, or recovered from COVID-19 were included in the dataset. Overall study outcomes, separate from this receptor: Clinical and demographic metadata were provided uncurated, with the amount varying by source and participant.

Enrolling through a virtual design, the prospective study's participants ranged in age from roughly 18 to 90 years and lived across approximately 25 United States geographic areas. To assign participants to cohorts, the prospective study relied on clinical history that participants themselves reported in a screening survey and a study questionnaire. Recovered participants in ImmuneRACE Cohort 3 were defined as having two consecutive negative NP/OP PCR tests, clearance from a healthcare professional, or resolution of symptoms. In the prospective study, mobile phlebotomists collected whole blood, serum and a nasopharyngeal or oropharyngeal swab from each participant. Additional blood draws and questionnaires over an approximately 2-month period could optionally be provided by prospective study participants. Before DNA extraction, blood samples from the prospective study were shipped at room temperature or frozen.

CDR3 length: 18 amino acids, cysteine to phenylalanine. Only the CDR3 region is kept as DNA, spanning 54 bases read in frame from base 1. The junction shows trimming of 4 bases on V and 4 bases on J, and the gene matches do not reach 15 bases of it. Reading the germline V gene (reference sequence) gives CDR1 MNHEY and CDR2 SMNVEV. TCRbeta CDR3 regions were amplified from genomic DNA using the immunoSEQ Assay, a bias-controlled multiplex PCR. On the authors' methods: The number of nucleated cells in each sample was estimated by amplification of reference gene primers within the assay. To quantify the absolute abundance of each unique TCRbeta CDR3 rearrangement, sequence reads were collapsed and filtered. For each sample, productive Simpson clonality was calculated as the square root of Simpson's diversity index across productive rearrangements. This is the immuneACCESS table as TCRdb keeps it, with only in-frame sequences that have V and J called. A part of the clones is gone; compared with another copy, unresolved V genes explain less than half, and the rest is unexplained. V and J calls and clone size are copied from that table; D and trimming were computed from the DNA. Present in this sample are about 210,000 clones, around 92% of which were seen just once. Around 8.9% of the sample comes from the top ten.

Note on this clone: The antigen it binds to is not known. One base away there is no much larger clone; base qualities are not given.

This TCR derives from a woman aged 18-30 years who had recovered from COVID-19. Input material: PBMCs or T cells enriched from blood (not recorded which). The chain is made from TRBV27 and TRBJ1-3, and 8 junction bases match TRBD1. The DNA reads as follows: TGTGCCAGCAGTTCTTCCGGACAGGGTTGGATTGACGGAAACACCATATATTTT. Its translation reads: CASSSSGQGWIDGNTIYF.